Shown below are 2 T cell receptor beta chains from a single sample sequenced in a study of T cell repertoires in cytomegalovirus infection. TCRdb processed the reads anew with MiXCR; each CDR3 protein has one entry. In the table there are hundreds of thousands of distinct CDR3 sequences, roughly a quarter of which are singletons. The sequenced sample consisted of CD8+ T cells from PBMCs. The receptors originated from a human donor in good health (CMV status not recorded). Some clones in this sample may be carry-over from other donors' samples.

Ten or more counts support this clonotype. The chain couples TRBV2 to TRBJ1-6; D not certain. V dropped 2 bases and J dropped 10 bases, with 15 bases sitting between them. CDR1 and CDR2 from the germline V gene are SNHLY and FYNNEI. The CDR3 is 15 amino acids. The CDR3 DNA reads as TGTGCCAGCAGTGAACGAACCTCTGGGGTCTCACCCCTCCACTTT. Encoded protein: CASSERTSGVSPLHF. The full variable domain, completed using reference TRBV2 and TRBJ1-6, is EPEVTQTPSHQVTQMGQEVILRCVPISNHLYFYWYRQILGQKVEFLVSFYNNEISEKSEIFDDQFSVERPDGSNFTLKIRSTKLEDSAMYFCASSERTSGVSPLHFGNGTRLTVT.

This clonotype was detected only a few times. The CDR3 DNA reads TGTGCCAGCAGTCCCTTAGCGGGGCACCGCACCGGGGAGCTGTTTTTT. Its protein product is CASSPLAGHRTGELFF. The chain carries TRBV27 and TRBJ2-2; TRBD2 matches 8 bases. The V gene end was trimmed by 5 bases and the J gene end by 4 bases; junction bases not matched to a gene: 9. The CDR3 contains 16 residues. Germline assignment: CDR1 MNHEY and CDR2 SMNVEV (reference sequence).